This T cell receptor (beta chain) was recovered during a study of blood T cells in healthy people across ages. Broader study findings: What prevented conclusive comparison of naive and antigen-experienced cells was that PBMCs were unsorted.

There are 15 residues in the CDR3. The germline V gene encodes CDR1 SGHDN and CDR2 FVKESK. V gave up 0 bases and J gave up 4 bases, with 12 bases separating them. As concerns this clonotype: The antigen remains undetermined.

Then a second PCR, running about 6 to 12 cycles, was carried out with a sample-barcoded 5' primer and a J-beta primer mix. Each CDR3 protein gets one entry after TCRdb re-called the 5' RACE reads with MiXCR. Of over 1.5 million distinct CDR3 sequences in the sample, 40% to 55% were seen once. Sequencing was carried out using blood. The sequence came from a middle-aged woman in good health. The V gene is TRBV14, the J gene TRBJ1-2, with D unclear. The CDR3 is CASSQDQGRVYGYTF. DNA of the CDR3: TGTGCCAGCAGCCAAGATCAAGGCAGAGTCTATGGCTACACCTTC.